The following is a TCR beta chain sequence with its context. Its antigen remains unknown. The method was immunoSEQ multiplex PCR; TCRdb's version includes in-frame clones alone and lacks a portion of them. Counted here are under 140,000 clones, approximately 92% occurring once; the ten biggest clones make up roughly 2.7%. These data belong to a study of T cell responses to AZD1222 COVID-19 vaccine. Overall study results and limits: The donor cohort was predominantly white British with a female majority, and clonal diversity may have been underestimated. Spike-specific TCR breadth and depth rose after two AZD1222 doses. There were vaccine-associated CD4 TCRs across spike, dominant at 160-218 and 743-854.

Trimming at V came to 3 bases and at J to 4 bases, leaving 2 bases not matched to a gene. Germline loops: CDR1 DFQATT, CDR2 SNEGSKA (reference sequence). This CDR3 spans 14 amino acids. Doses given second, at about 4 or about 12 weeks, were pooled. This clonotype was sampled from an adult who received the AZD1222 COVID-19 vaccine. The specimen was peripheral blood, collected 28 days after the second AZD1222 dose. The V gene is TRBV20-1, the J gene TRBJ2-1, with 11 bases identical to TRBD1. CDR3 protein: CSASGTGGYNEQFF. CDR3 sequence (DNA): TGCAGTGCTAGTGGGACAGGGGGTTACAATGAGCAGTTCTTC.